A single sample is the source of the 31 T cell receptor beta chains below, sequenced in a study of shared clonotypes between healthy human individuals. The repertoire was sequenced with immunoSEQ multiplex PCR; TCRdb's copy has only in-frame clones and lacks some. The sample carries a few million clones, more than 85% recorded once. The sample comprised naive CD4+ T cells from PBMCs. The subset is: CD45RA+ positively selected. These receptors all come from a man aged 18 to 30 in good health. Some clones in this sample may be carry-over from other donors' samples.

The chain carries TRBV7-3 and TRBJ2-3; 8 bases match TRBD1. Germline-derived CDR1 and CDR2 are SGHTA and FQGTGA. The CDR3 is 16 amino acids. The V gene end was trimmed by 1 base and the J gene end by 4 bases; junction bases not matched to a gene: 7. The CDR3 DNA is TGTGCCAGCAGCTTAAGGGGGACAGGCCTGGCAGATACGCAGTATTTT. Amino acid sequence: CASSLRGTGLADTQYF.

On this clone: Other DNA sequences of this sample code for an identical CDR3. This chain connects TRBV7-9 to TRBJ2-5; no clear D. CDR3 length: 14 residues. CDR1 is SEHNR and CDR2 is FQNEAQ in the germline V gene (reference sequence). Trimming stripped 3 bases from V and 1 base from J, with 9 bases between. CDR3 loop: CASSLAGPQETQYF. CDR3 in DNA: TGTGCCAGCAGCTTGGCCGGGCCCCAAGAGACCCAGTACTTC.

This chain joins TRBV15 and TRBJ2-1; 9 nucleotides line up with TRBD2. Germline CDR1 and CDR2: LNHNV and YYDKDF (reference sequence). J was trimmed by 1 base and V by 5 bases; bases with no gene match: 9. This CDR3 region has 17 residues. This CDR3 reads CATSRGTSGRSYNEQFF. The CDR3 nucleotides are TGTGCCACCAGCCGAGGAACCAGCGGGAGGTCCTACAATGAGCAGTTCTTC.

The CDR3 DNA reads TGTGCCAGCAGCTTAGGCCGTTCCAGGGCCACAGATACGCAGTATTTT. It is translated as CASSLGRSRATDTQYF. The chain employs TRBV11-1 and TRBJ2-3; tentatively, D is TRBD1 (5 bases). Germline V CDR1 and CDR2: SGHAT, FQDESV (reference sequence). The CDR3 totals 16 residues. Between the trimmed V and J ends, which lost 1 base and 2 bases, there was a span of 13 bases.

The rearrangement links TRBV7-9 to TRBJ2-1, with a tentative D call TRBD2 (6 bases). The CDR3 is 15 amino acids. V lost 7 bases and J 5 bases, leaving 18 bases between the germline ends. Germline loops: CDR1 SEHNR, CDR2 FQNEAQ (reference sequence). CDR3 in DNA: TGTGCCAGCACCCCTGGTAGCGGAAGAAACAATGAGCAGTTCTTC. As protein: CASTPGSGRNNEQFF.

The chain joins TRBV19 to TRBJ2-7, with D unclear. This CDR3 is 13 amino acids long. Per germline, CDR1 LNHDA and CDR2 SQIVND (reference sequence). Trimming pared 4 bases from V and 0 bases from J, leaving 7 bases between. In DNA, the CDR3 is TGTGCCAGTAGTACCAGAATCTCCTACGAGCAGTACTTC. Amino acid sequence: CASSTRISYEQYF.

V is TRBV6-6 and J is TRBJ1-2; D unresolved. The length of the CDR3 is 12 residues. Trimming took 0 bases from V and 6 from J, leaving 5 bases between them. Germline V gene lookup returns CDR1 MNHNY and CDR2 SVGAGI (reference sequence). This chain's CDR3 is CASSYSGHGYTF. Here the CDR3 DNA reads TGTGCCAGCAGTTACTCCGGGCATGGCTACACCTTC.

About this clone: Other DNA sequences from this sample encode an identical CDR3 as well. The chain recombines TRBV19 with TRBJ2-2; D might be TRBD1 or TRBD2, each matching 5 bases. This CDR3 is built from 14 residues. Per germline, CDR1 LNHDA and CDR2 SQIVND (reference sequence). V was trimmed by 8 bases and J by 1 base, leaving 11 bases between them. DNA for the CDR3: TGTGCCAGTTCCGGGACGGTGAACACCGGGGAGCTGTTTTTT. Translated: CASSGTVNTGELFF.

Written as DNA, the CDR3 is TGTGCCAGCAGCCCGGGACACCTTGGCGAGCAGTACTTC. This translates into CASSPGHLGEQYF. V gene TRBV11-2 combines with J gene TRBJ2-7, with D maybe TRBD1 (6 bases). Trimming removed 5 bases from V and 6 bases from J, with 14 bases in between. This CDR3 comprises 13 residues. Looked up from germline, CDR1 is SGHAT and CDR2 is FQNNGV.

The CDR3 nucleotides are TGCGCCAGCAGCTCAGGAGTAGGGGGAGGTACTGAAGCTTTCTTT. It codes for CASSSGVGGGTEAFF. This chain connects TRBV5-1 to TRBJ1-1, with D perhaps matching TRBD1 (6 bases). There are 15 residues in the CDR3. Germline loops: CDR1 SGHRS, CDR2 YFSETQ. Trimming took 3 bases from V and 5 from J, leaving 17 bases between them.

The rearrangement joins TRBV18 to TRBJ2-3; D is possibly TRBD1 (6 bases). This CDR3 region has 15 residues. V was trimmed by 0 bases and J by 9 bases, leaving 16 bases between them. CDR1 is KGHSH and CDR2 is LQKENI in the germline V gene. The CDR3 DNA is TGTGCCAGCTCACCACCATCCGGACAGTGGACGACGCAGTATTTT. This sequence encodes CASSPPSGQWTTQYF.

This clone showed up just once. V usage is TRBV30 and J usage is TRBJ1-6; TRBD1 agrees at 8 bases. V dropped 4 bases and J dropped 10; count of bases not matched to a gene: 6. Germline V CDR1 and CDR2: GTSNPN, SVGIG (reference sequence). The CDR3 loop spans 13 amino acids. As DNA, the CDR3 is TGTGCCTGGAAAGCAGGGGGCGAATCACCCCTCCACTTT. It specifies CAWKAGGESPLHF.

The chain recombines TRBV9 with TRBJ1-3, with D maybe TRBD1 (6 bases). The CDR3 runs 16 residues. V was trimmed by 3 bases and J by 2 bases, leaving 15 bases between them. Looked up from germline, CDR1 is SGDLS and CDR2 is YYNGEE. CDR3 nucleotide sequence: TGTGCCAGCAGCGCTAGACAGGAGAAAACTGGAAACACCATATATTTT. Translated, it gives CASSARQEKTGNTIYF.

This rearrangement joins TRBV5-1 to TRBJ2-3, with 7 nucleotides matching TRBD2. Germline V gene sequence: CDR1 SGHRS, CDR2 YFSETQ. The junction had 6 bases not matched to a gene; V was cut back by 8 bases and J by 0 bases. The CDR3 has 14 residues. The CDR3 protein is CASRTSTSTDTQYF. The CDR3 nucleotides read TGCGCCAGTAGGACTAGTACTAGCACAGATACGCAGTATTTT.

As regards this clone: Other nucleotide sequences in the sample specify the same CDR3. The rearrangement links TRBV7-2 to TRBJ2-7; 7 bases are shared with TRBD1. Germline trimming cut 1 base from V and 3 bases from J; bases unmatched to any gene: 3. Germline V gene lookup returns CDR1 SGHTA and CDR2 FQGNSA. The CDR3 has 14 residues. The CDR3: CASSLGGTDYEQYF. The CDR3 DNA is TGTGCCAGCAGCTTAGGGGGGACAGACTACGAGCAGTACTTC.

In regard to this clone: A read error may account for a junction end that differs from germline. J is TRBJ1-5 and V is TRBV19; D remains ambiguous. Germline values: CDR1 LNHDA, CDR2 SQIVND (reference sequence). The CDR3 runs to 15 residues. As DNA, the CDR3 is TGTGCCAGTAGCCTCACCGGTACCCGTAATCCGCCCCAGCATTTT. This sequence encodes CASSLTGTRNPPQHF.

The chain couples TRBV5-1 to TRBJ2-3; D gene ambiguous. V dropped 3 bases and J dropped 2 bases, with 7 bases sitting between them. CDR1 and CDR2 from the germline V gene are SGHRS and YFSETQ. The CDR3 covers 13 residues. The CDR3 coding sequence is TGCGCCAGCAGCTATGGAAACACAGATACGCAGTATTTT. Its protein is CASSYGNTDTQYF.

The rearrangement links TRBV7-9 to TRBJ1-5, with D perhaps TRBD1 (6 bases). The germline V gene has CDR1 SEHNR and CDR2 FQNEAQ (reference sequence). The CDR3 runs 15 residues. Between the trimmed V and J ends, which lost 3 bases and 0 bases, there was a span of 9 bases. The CDR3 loop is CASSLDSYSNQPQHF. The CDR3 region has the DNA TGTGCCAGCAGCTTGGACAGTTATAGCAATCAGCCCCAGCATTTT.

The chain is built from TRBV5-1 and TRBJ2-7; 7 positions match TRBD2. Germline CDR1 reads SGHRS; CDR2 reads YFSETQ. CDR3 length: 15 amino acids. V lost 2 bases, J lost 6 bases, and 11 bases stayed unmatched. In nucleotides, the CDR3 is TGCGCCAGCAGCTTTACTGCGGGAGACGGCGGCGAGCAGTACTTC. Its translation: CASSFTAGDGGEQYF.

This clone was picked up one time. The J gene is TRBJ2-1, the V gene TRBV5-1; D unclear. Trimming left V 0 bases short and J 3 bases short, with 7 bases between. There are 14 residues in the CDR3. Per germline, CDR1 SGHRS and CDR2 YFSETQ. CDR3: CASSLASNYNEQFF. The DNA for the CDR3 is TGCGCCAGCAGCTTGGCCAGTAACTACAATGAGCAGTTCTTC.

This rearrangement joins TRBV18 to TRBJ2-7; 7 nucleotides agree with TRBD2. V shed 6 bases, J shed 7 bases, and the junction held 12 bases outside the gene matches. The germline gives CDR1 KGHSH, CDR2 LQKENI. This CDR3 region has 14 residues. The CDR3 DNA reads TGTGCCAGCTCCTCCGTCCTAGCGGTTGGGGAGCAGTACTTC. This encodes CASSSVLAVGEQYF.

The rearrangement links TRBV6-5 to TRBJ1-2, with TRBD1 as a possible D gene (5 bases). The CDR3 has 11 residues. V was cut by 8 bases and J by 8 bases, with 12 bases left in between. CDR1 MNHEY and CDR2 SVGAGI come from the germline V gene. In nucleotides, the CDR3 is TGTGCCAGCCAAGGGGAACGGGGCTACACCTTC. Its protein product is CASQGERGYTF.

V usage is TRBV21-1 and J usage is TRBJ2-3; the D call of TRBD1 is as the table states it, not checked on the DNA. TRBV21-1 is described as a pseudogene. There are 19 residues in the CDR3. CDR3 amino acids: CASSNAQGYRRSRTDTQYF. CDR3 DNA sequence: TGTGCCAGCAGCAACGCCCAAGGGTACAGGCGAAGTCGCACAGATACGCAGTATTTT.

This clone was observed a few times. The genes are TRBV29-1 and TRBJ1-1, with 7 bases identical to TRBD1. In germline, CDR1 is SQVTM, CDR2 ANQGSEA. The V and J ends lost 7 bases and 9 bases, in that order; junction bases with no gene match: 8. This CDR3 contains 11 residues. This chain's CDR3 is CSARDSSKAFF. The CDR3 DNA is TGCAGCGCAAGGGACAGCTCCAAAGCTTTCTTT.

This clone was picked up one time. This chain uses TRBV6-1 with TRBJ2-7, with D possibly matching TRBD1 (5 bases). The germline CDR1 and CDR2 sequences are MNHNS and SASEGT. This CDR3 has 13 residues. Deletions cut 6 bases from V and 3 bases from J, with 12 bases between. The CDR3 loop reads CASRGEKSYEQYF. CDR3 DNA sequence: TGTGCCAGCAGAGGGGAAAAGAGCTACGAGCAGTACTTC.

The rearrangement joins TRBV28 to TRBJ2-5; D may be TRBD2 (6 bases). The germline CDR1 and CDR2 sequences are MDHEN and SYDVKM. This CDR3 spans 15 amino acids. Trimming cost V 7 bases and J 2 bases, with 17 bases left between them. CDR3 sequence: CASTDRGTSQETQYF. The CDR3 DNA is TGTGCCAGCACCGATCGTGGGACTTCGCAAGAGACCCAGTACTTC.

J is TRBJ2-1 and V is TRBV29-1; 9 bases fit TRBD2. Germline loops: CDR1 SQVTM, CDR2 ANQGSEA. The CDR3 extends over 15 amino acids. Germline trimming cut 6 bases from V and 0 bases from J; bases unmatched to any gene: 6. The CDR3 bases are TGCAGCGTAGCGGGAGGCCAAAGCTCCTACAATGAGCAGTTCTTC. Translation gives CSVAGGQSSYNEQFF.

This chain links TRBV5-5 with TRBJ2-7, with TRBD1 matching 9 bases. Germline V gene data show CDR1 as SGHKS and CDR2 as YYEKEE (reference sequence). V was clipped by 5 bases and J by 5 bases; unmatched bases: 11. This CDR3 contains 15 residues. This CDR3 is CASSQLGTGSNEQYF. The CDR3 nucleotides read TGTGCCAGCAGTCAACTCGGGACAGGGTCCAACGAGCAGTACTTC.

The J gene is TRBJ1-5, the V gene TRBV2, with 9 bases matching TRBD1. J gave up 0 bases and V 6 bases, and 3 bases lay outside the gene matches. The germline gives CDR1 SNHLY, CDR2 FYNNEI. This CDR3 region has 15 residues. CDR3 bases: TGTGCCAGCAGCGGGACAGGGTATAGCAATCAGCCCCAGCATTTT. Translated, it gives CASSGTGYSNQPQHF.

The chain joins TRBV5-1 to TRBJ1-1; D is possibly TRBD1 (6 bases). The CDR3 length is 13 residues. Trimming took 4 bases from V and 4 from J, leaving 11 bases between them. Germline V gives CDR1 SGHRS, CDR2 YFSETQ. The CDR3 DNA follows: TGCGCCAGCAGCGGGGGGCAGGCCACTGAAGCTTTCTTT. Protein sequence: CASSGGQATEAFF.

This chain links TRBV19 with TRBJ2-5; 10 bases match TRBD1. Per germline, CDR1 LNHDA and CDR2 SQIVND (reference sequence). J gave up 1 base and V 3 bases, and 11 bases lay outside the gene matches. The CDR3 totals 18 residues. Here the CDR3 reads CASSIFFQGQGFQETQYF. In DNA, the CDR3 is TGTGCCAGTAGTATCTTTTTCCAGGGACAGGGGTTCCAAGAGACCCAGTACTTC.